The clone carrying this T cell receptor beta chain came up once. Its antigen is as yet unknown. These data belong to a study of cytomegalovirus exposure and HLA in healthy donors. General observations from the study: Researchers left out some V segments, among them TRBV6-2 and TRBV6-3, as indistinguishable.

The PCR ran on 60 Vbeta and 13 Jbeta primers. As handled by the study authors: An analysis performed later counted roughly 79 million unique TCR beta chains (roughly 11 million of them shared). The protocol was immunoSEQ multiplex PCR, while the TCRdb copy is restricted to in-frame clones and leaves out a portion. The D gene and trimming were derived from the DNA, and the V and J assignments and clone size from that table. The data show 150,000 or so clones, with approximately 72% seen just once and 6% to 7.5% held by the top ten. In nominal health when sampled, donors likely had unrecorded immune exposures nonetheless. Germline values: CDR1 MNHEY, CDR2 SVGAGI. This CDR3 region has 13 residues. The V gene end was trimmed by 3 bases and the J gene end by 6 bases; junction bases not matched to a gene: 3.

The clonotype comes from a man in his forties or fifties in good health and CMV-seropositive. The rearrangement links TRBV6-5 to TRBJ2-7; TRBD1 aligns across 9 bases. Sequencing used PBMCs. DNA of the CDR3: TGTGCCAGCAGTTATTCGGACAGGGGCGAGCAGTACTTC. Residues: CASSYSDRGEQYF.